This T cell receptor (beta chain) was identified during a study of Ad26.COV2.S vaccination and SARS-CoV-2 variants (dated by TCRdb to the early 2020s). For the wider study: Vaccine-arm donors came from COV1001, a multicentre, randomized, double-blind, placebo-controlled phase I-IIa trial of Ad26.COV2.S in healthy adults. Ad26.COV2.S was given intramuscularly at 5x10^10 or 1x10^11 viral particles, as a single shot or as two shots 56 days apart. TCRbeta repertoire sequencing served as the tool for gauging how specific and how broad the SARS-CoV-2-reactive T cell receptors were following Ad26.COV2.S vaccination. The TCR-sequenced set comprised around 30 samples: some 20 Ad26.COV2.S vaccine recipients, 5 placebo recipients and 8 SARS-CoV-2 convalescent individuals. Trial participants were randomized into five groups of five: low-dose or high-dose Ad26.COV2.S given once or twice, or placebo on both occasions. Throughout the experiments and outcome assessment, investigators stayed blinded to trial group allocation.

The immunoSEQ Assay was used to sequence TCRbeta CDR3 regions. After extraction, genomic DNA underwent amplification by bias-controlled multiplex PCR, followed by high-throughput sequencing. As for how the authors treated the data: Collapsing and filtering of sequences were performed to quantify the absolute abundance of each unique TCRbeta CDR3 region. Usable DNA was measured by amplifying reference genes present in all nucleated cells, and TCRbeta template counts were normalized to that usable DNA to estimate T cell fraction. Repertoire TCRs were annotated as SARS-CoV-2-specific by exact matching of V gene, CDR3 amino acid sequence and J gene to a known reactive TCR set. MIRA supplied the reference SARS-CoV-2 TCR set, which was filtered for enrichment in COVID-19-positive ImmuneCODE repertoires so that public or cross-reactive TCRs were removed. Based on the MIRA antigens, annotated TCRs were further analysed at the level of specific ORF or position within ORF. Breadth was defined as annotated unique rearrangements over total unique productive rearrangements; depth was the summed frequency of those rearrangements. Two-sided Wilcoxon rank-sum tests were applied when comparing TCR breadth between groups. Held by TCRdb, this immuneACCESS table contains in-frame sequences only and omits some clones. Under half of the omission traces to an unresolved V gene where checked; the cause of the rest is unknown. D and trimming come from the DNA, and the V and J calls and clone size come from that table. This sample comprises about 680,000 clones, approximately 88% of them detected only once. About 1.5% of the sample lies in the top ten.

Worth noting for this clone: Its antigen target is currently unknown. No per-base quality is available; no much larger clone lies one base away.

CDR1 MNHEY and CDR2 SVGAGI were looked up in the germline V gene. V and J lose 0 bases and 9 bases, and a span of 11 bases separates them. The CDR3 runs 13 amino acids, cysteine and phenylalanine included. The entry retains the CDR3 DNA only, 39 bases that are in frame from base 1. Results and caveats for the whole study, not just this receptor: Comparing responses between vaccine doses or regimens was not something the study was powered to do. Substantial breadth of spike-specific CD8+ and CD4+ T cell responses was reported after vaccination. Higher spike-specific TCR breadth was observed in Ad26.COV2.S recipients than in placebo recipients (P = 0.0014). It was noted by the authors that total T cell responses may have been underestimated by the TCR breadth and depth analyses. Non-spike TCR breadth was comparable between vaccine and placebo recipients, consistent with the vaccine containing only spike.

This specimen's treatment or condition label, interpreted: about 20 received Ad26.COV2.S at low or high dose, single or two shots; roughly five received placebo; per-sample allocation not given. For vaccine and placebo recipients, repertoires were sequenced using samples collected on day 63 after the first injection. Between 29 July and 7 August 2020, Cohort 1b enrolled 25 adults aged 18-55 years at one site in Boston, USA. Ad26.COV2.S was a replication-incompetent adenovirus type 26 vector expressing a prefusion-stabilized SARS-CoV-2 spike protein from the original Wuhan strain. The clonotype was recovered from a person between 18 and 60 years old who received the Ad26.COV2.S COVID-19 vaccine or a placebo. The source material was peripheral blood, sampled in a trial of Ad26.COV2.S vaccine versus placebo. The rearranged chain carries TRBV6-5 and TRBJ2-5; matching of 5 bases hints at TRBD2 as the D gene. The DNA sequence is given as TGTGCCAGCAGTTACTCAGTGAGAGGGTCCCAGTACTTC. It is translated as CASSYSVRGSQYF.